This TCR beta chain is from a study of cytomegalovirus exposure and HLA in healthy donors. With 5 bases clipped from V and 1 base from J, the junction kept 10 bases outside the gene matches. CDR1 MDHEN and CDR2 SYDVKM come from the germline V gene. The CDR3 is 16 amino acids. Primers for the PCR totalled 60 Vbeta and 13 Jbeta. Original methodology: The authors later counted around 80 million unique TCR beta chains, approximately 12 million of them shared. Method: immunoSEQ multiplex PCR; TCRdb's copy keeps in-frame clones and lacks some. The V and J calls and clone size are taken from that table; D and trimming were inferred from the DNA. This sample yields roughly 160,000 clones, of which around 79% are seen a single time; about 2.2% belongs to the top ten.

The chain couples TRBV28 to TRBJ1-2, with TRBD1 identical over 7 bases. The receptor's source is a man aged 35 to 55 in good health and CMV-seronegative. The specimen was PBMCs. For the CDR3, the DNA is TGTGCCAGCAGTGATAAGGGACAGATGGTTAACTATGGCTACACCTTC. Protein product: CASSDKGQMVNYGYTF.